A selection of T cell receptor beta chains follows, all from one sample in a study of chemoradiotherapy in HPV16-positive cancers. TCRdb keeps only in-frame clones here, not all; method: immunoSEQ multiplex PCR. The profile shows some 12,000 clones, approximately 91% of them singletons. The specimen was blood, collected from a patient who underwent chemoradiotherapy. The receptors were gathered from a human donor with HPV-associated anogenital cancer. Each CDR3 is given with its conserved first and last residue. Each record gives: D gene, V gene, clone size, J gene, CDR3 DNA, CDR3 protein. D genes are given only for firm matches. Part of the rows lack a size; the others show once, few, many or a class for expanded clones.

d_call: .; v_call: TRBV7-9; clone_size: .; j_call: TRBJ2-3; cdr3_nt: TGTGCCAGCAGCTTAGATGGCGGTACGCAGTATTTT; cdr3_aa: CASSLDGGTQYF
d_call: .; v_call: TRBV13; clone_size: .; j_call: TRBJ1-2; cdr3_nt: TGTGCCAGCAGCTACAGGGTCGGGGACTACGACTATGGCTACACCTTC; cdr3_aa: CASSYRVGDYDYGYTF
d_call: TRBD1; v_call: TRBV5-1; clone_size: .; j_call: TRBJ1-2; cdr3_nt: TGCGCCAGCAGCTCCGGGACAGGGTATTATGGCTACACCTTC; cdr3_aa: CASSSGTGYYGYTF
d_call: .; v_call: TRBV28; clone_size: .; j_call: TRBJ2-3; cdr3_nt: TGTGCCATCCGGGAGCGGGTGGGACCAGATACGCAGTATTTT; cdr3_aa: CAIRERVGPDTQYF
d_call: .; v_call: TRBV6-6; clone_size: .; j_call: TRBJ1-4; cdr3_nt: TGTGCCAGCAGTTACTCGAGGGGTGAGGGTGAAAAACTGTTTTTT; cdr3_aa: CASSYSRGEGEKLFF
d_call: TRBD1; v_call: TRBV19; clone_size: .; j_call: TRBJ1-2; cdr3_nt: TGTGCCAGTAGTCTGCCGACAGGGAGGAATGGCTACACCTTC; cdr3_aa: CASSLPTGRNGYTF
d_call: .; v_call: TRBV5-5; clone_size: once; j_call: TRBJ1-4; cdr3_nt: TGTGCCAGCAGCTCAGGGGACTTAAATGAAAAACTGTTTTTT; cdr3_aa: CASSSGDLNEKLFF
d_call: TRBD1; v_call: TRBV5-6; clone_size: .; j_call: TRBJ1-1; cdr3_nt: TGTGCCAGCAGCACCGACAGGGAGAACACTGAAGCTTTCTTT; cdr3_aa: CASSTDRENTEAFF
d_call: TRBD1; v_call: TRBV27; clone_size: .; j_call: TRBJ2-7; cdr3_nt: TGTGCCAGCAGTCGCAGGGGGCCCTCCTACGAGCAGTACTTC; cdr3_aa: CASSRRGPSYEQYF
d_call: .; v_call: TRBV11-2; clone_size: .; j_call: TRBJ2-7; cdr3_nt: TGTGCCAGCAGCTTTAGCTCCTACGAGCAGTACTTC; cdr3_aa: CASSFSSYEQYF
d_call: TRBD1; v_call: TRBV9; clone_size: .; j_call: TRBJ2-2; cdr3_nt: TGTGCCAGCAGCACCCGACAGGGTACGAACACCGGGGAGCTGTTTTTT; cdr3_aa: CASSTRQGTNTGELFF
d_call: TRBD2; v_call: TRBV7-9; clone_size: .; j_call: TRBJ2-5; cdr3_nt: TGTGCCAGCAGCTTAAGGACTAGCGGGGGACCCCCACAAGAGACCCAGTACTTC; cdr3_aa: CASSLRTSGGPPQETQYF
d_call: TRBD2; v_call: TRBV6-5; clone_size: .; j_call: TRBJ2-1; cdr3_nt: TGTGCCAGCACCGGGACTAGCGGGGGAGAGCAGTTCTTC; cdr3_aa: CASTGTSGGEQFF
d_call: TRBD2; v_call: TRBV2; clone_size: .; j_call: TRBJ2-3; cdr3_nt: TGTGCCAGCAGAACGAGGACTAGCGGGGGTATCACAGATACGCAGTATTTT; cdr3_aa: CASRTRTSGGITDTQYF
d_call: .; v_call: TRBV6-5; clone_size: .; j_call: TRBJ1-6; cdr3_nt: TGTGCCAGCAGTTACCGCGCAGACCTTAATTCACCCCTCCACTTT; cdr3_aa: CASSYRADLNSPLHF
d_call: TRBD1; v_call: TRBV6-6; clone_size: few; j_call: TRBJ1-6; cdr3_nt: TGTGCCAGCATCCTCGACAGGGAATCACCCCTCCACTTT; cdr3_aa: CASILDRESPLHF
d_call: .; v_call: TRBV7-2; clone_size: .; j_call: TRBJ1-5; cdr3_nt: TGTGCCAGCAGTTCTGACAGCTATCAGCCCCAGCATTTT; cdr3_aa: CASSSDSYQPQHF
d_call: .; v_call: TRBV27; clone_size: .; j_call: TRBJ2-3; cdr3_nt: TGTGCCAGCTCGGGGGTCGGGGGGCCGAGACCGGATACGCAGTATTTT; cdr3_aa: CASSGVGGPRPDTQYF
d_call: .; v_call: TRBV5-1; clone_size: .; j_call: TRBJ2-1; cdr3_nt: TGCGCCAGCAGCCCTGGCAGGGGACCCGGCGATGAGCAGTTCTTC; cdr3_aa: CASSPGRGPGDEQFF
d_call: .; v_call: TRBV5-1; clone_size: once; j_call: TRBJ1-3; cdr3_nt: TGCGCCAGCAGCTTGCTTGACAGCAATCCTGGAAACACCATATATTTT; cdr3_aa: CASSLLDSNPGNTIYF
d_call: TRBD1; v_call: TRBV11-3; clone_size: .; j_call: TRBJ2-5; cdr3_nt: TGTGCCAGCAGCTTGGGCCCTCCCGGGACAGGGAATCAAGAGACCCAGTACTTC; cdr3_aa: CASSLGPPGTGNQETQYF
d_call: TRBD1; v_call: TRBV27; clone_size: .; j_call: TRBJ2-5; cdr3_nt: TGTGCCAGCAGGCCCCGCTCCTCGAGGGGGCACCAAGAGACCCAGTACTTC; cdr3_aa: CASRPRSSRGHQETQYF
d_call: TRBD2; v_call: TRBV5-1; clone_size: .; j_call: TRBJ2-7; cdr3_nt: TGCGCCAGCAGCTTGCTAGCGGGAGACCACTACGAGCAGTACTTC; cdr3_aa: CASSLLAGDHYEQYF
d_call: .; v_call: TRBV2; clone_size: .; j_call: TRBJ2-5; cdr3_nt: TGTGCCAGCAGTGAAGCAGGGGGGGAAGAGACCCAGTACTTC; cdr3_aa: CASSEAGGEETQYF
d_call: TRBD2; v_call: TRBV9; clone_size: .; j_call: TRBJ2-2; cdr3_nt: TGTGCCAGCAGCGTAGCTGCGAGCGGGGTGAACACCGGGGAGCTGTTTTTT; cdr3_aa: CASSVAASGVNTGELFF
d_call: TRBD1; v_call: TRBV6-1; clone_size: .; j_call: TRBJ2-1; cdr3_nt: TGTGCCAGCAGTAACCGGGACAGGGTGTACAATGAGCAGTTCTTC; cdr3_aa: CASSNRDRVYNEQFF
d_call: TRBD1; v_call: TRBV27; clone_size: once; j_call: TRBJ2-1; cdr3_nt: TGTGCCAGGCACGGGACAGGGTACAATGAGCAGTTCTTC; cdr3_aa: CARHGTGYNEQFF
d_call: TRBD1; v_call: TRBV6-1; clone_size: few; j_call: TRBJ1-5; cdr3_nt: TGTGCCAGCAGAACAGGGGGCAATCAGCCCCAGCATTTT; cdr3_aa: CASRTGGNQPQHF
d_call: .; v_call: TRBV6-6; clone_size: .; j_call: TRBJ2-4; cdr3_nt: TGTGCCAGCAGTTACTCGAGAGCGGGGGACAGAAACATTCAGTACTTC; cdr3_aa: CASSYSRAGDRNIQYF
d_call: .; v_call: TRBV7-2; clone_size: .; j_call: TRBJ2-1; cdr3_nt: TGTGCCAGCAGCTTAAGGGGGGGGGCCTACAATGAGCAGTTCTTC; cdr3_aa: CASSLRGGAYNEQFF
d_call: TRBD1; v_call: TRBV11-3; clone_size: .; j_call: TRBJ2-7; cdr3_nt: TGTGCCAGCAGCTTAGGGACAGGGGGCGAGGAGCAGTACTTC; cdr3_aa: CASSLGTGGEEQYF
d_call: TRBD2; v_call: TRBV7-3; clone_size: .; j_call: TRBJ2-3; cdr3_nt: TGTGCCAGCAGCCCACGTGGCGGGGGGGCGACTGATACGCAGTATTTT; cdr3_aa: CASSPRGGGATDTQYF
d_call: TRBD1; v_call: TRBV15; clone_size: .; j_call: TRBJ1-2; cdr3_nt: TGTGCCACCAGCAGAGAGTACGCGGGACAGGGGAATGGCTACACCTTC; cdr3_aa: CATSREYAGQGNGYTF
d_call: TRBD1; v_call: TRBV5-1; clone_size: .; j_call: TRBJ1-2; cdr3_nt: TGCGCCAGCAGCTTGGCCGGGACAGGGACAGGAGGCTACACCTTC; cdr3_aa: CASSLAGTGTGGYTF
d_call: .; v_call: TRBV6-5; clone_size: .; j_call: TRBJ2-2; cdr3_nt: TGTGCCAGCAGGAGACTAAACACCGGGGAGCTGTTTTTT; cdr3_aa: CASRRLNTGELFF
d_call: TRBD2; v_call: TRBV5-4; clone_size: .; j_call: TRBJ2-1; cdr3_nt: TGTGCCAGCAGCCCGGGGGGGCCTCCCTACAATGAGCAGTTCTTC; cdr3_aa: CASSPGGPPYNEQFF
d_call: .; v_call: TRBV27; clone_size: .; j_call: TRBJ1-4; cdr3_nt: TGTGCCAGCAGTTTCTATCTCGGGGATGAAAAACTGTTTTTT; cdr3_aa: CASSFYLGDEKLFF
d_call: .; v_call: TRBV4-2; clone_size: .; j_call: TRBJ2-7; cdr3_nt: TGTGCCAGCAGCGTCCCGTCGGCCTACGAGCAGTACTTC; cdr3_aa: CASSVPSAYEQYF
d_call: .; v_call: TRBV4-1; clone_size: .; j_call: TRBJ2-2; cdr3_nt: TGCGCCAGCAGCGGAAATCAGAGGGACCGACCCGGAGGGGAGCTGTTTTTT; cdr3_aa: CASSGNQRDRPGGELFF
d_call: .; v_call: TRBV19; clone_size: .; j_call: TRBJ1-2; cdr3_nt: TGTGCCAGTAGTATGCCGGCGGGGGGTGGCTACACCTTC; cdr3_aa: CASSMPAGGGYTF
d_call: TRBD2; v_call: TRBV7-3; clone_size: once; j_call: TRBJ2-1; cdr3_nt: TGTGCCAGCAGCCGGACTAGCGGGGGGGTTGATGAGCAGTTCTTC; cdr3_aa: CASSRTSGGVDEQFF
d_call: .; v_call: TRBV5-6; clone_size: .; j_call: TRBJ1-4; cdr3_nt: TGTGCCAGCAGCTCCCCCGAACAGAGTAGAAAACTGTTTTTT; cdr3_aa: CASSSPEQSRKLFF
d_call: .; v_call: TRBV6-5; clone_size: .; j_call: TRBJ1-2; cdr3_nt: TGTGCCAGCAGGGCTGGACAGATATCCTATGGCTACACCTTC; cdr3_aa: CASRAGQISYGYTF
d_call: .; v_call: TRBV21-1; clone_size: .; j_call: TRBJ1-4; cdr3_nt: TGTGCCAGCAACCCGCCAGGGGACAGGGTCGACTTTTTGGGTACTAATGAAAAACTGTTTTTT; cdr3_aa: CASNPPGDRVDFLGTNEKLFF
d_call: TRBD2; v_call: TRBV7-9; clone_size: .; j_call: TRBJ2-1; cdr3_nt: TGTGCCAGCAGCCCGACTAGCGGGGGGGCATATGAGCAGTTCTTC; cdr3_aa: CASSPTSGGAYEQFF